The clone carrying this T cell receptor beta chain was observed a handful of times. Its antigen is not known. Blood RNA came from unsorted whole blood; germline DNA was also extracted. Using a constant-region primer together with ProtoScript II reverse transcriptase, TCR beta cDNA was made from approximately 0.55 ug of total RNA. Researchers made the TCR beta libraries by running three nested multiplex PCR rounds with slightly modified ARM-PCR. The two initial PCR rounds, approximately 10 cycles each, used TRBV1-TRBV30 forward and C-beta reverse primers. TCRdb recomputed calls from the multiplex PCR reads with MiXCR, one row per CDR3 protein. The table lists 330,000 or so distinct CDR3 sequences, approximately 64% of them singletons. The CDR3 runs 14 residues. Germline V gene sequence: CDR1 SEHNR, CDR2 FQNEAQ (reference sequence). The ends were cut back, 5 bases at V and 2 bases at J, with 10 bases in the middle.

The entry originates in a study of tumor-infiltrating lymphocytes in primary liver carcinoma. Study-wide results and caveats: The top-250-clone fraction was significantly higher in tumors than in blood (p = 0.039).

Sequences were obtained from peripheral blood. The V gene is TRBV7-9, the J gene TRBJ2-1, with TRBD2 as a possible D gene (5 bases). This TCR was sampled from a man in his forties with primary liver carcinoma and hepatitis B virus infection. DNA of the CDR3: TGTGCCAGCAGCCCCTGGACTCCCTACAATGAGCAGTTCTTC. Translation gives CASSPWTPYNEQFF.